This TCR beta chain is from a study of cytomegalovirus exposure and HLA in healthy donors. It was with 60 Vbeta and 13 Jbeta primers that the PCR ran. Some clones are missing from TCRdb's copy, which holds only in-frame ones; the method was immunoSEQ multiplex PCR. The sample has 120,000 or so clones, about 63% seen once. This CDR3 region has 14 residues. Germline values: CDR1 SGDLS, CDR2 YYNGEE. Trimming shortened V by 3 bases and J by 7 bases, and 16 bases separated the two germline ends. The origin of this receptor is a man aged 30-40 years in good health and CMV-seropositive. The sample comprised PBMCs. The chain combines TRBV9 with TRBJ1-2, with a possible D match to TRBD1 (6 bases). The CDR3 spells CASSALQGSGGYTF. The CDR3 DNA is TGTGCCAGCAGCGCGCTACAGGGTAGTGGTGGCTACACCTTC.